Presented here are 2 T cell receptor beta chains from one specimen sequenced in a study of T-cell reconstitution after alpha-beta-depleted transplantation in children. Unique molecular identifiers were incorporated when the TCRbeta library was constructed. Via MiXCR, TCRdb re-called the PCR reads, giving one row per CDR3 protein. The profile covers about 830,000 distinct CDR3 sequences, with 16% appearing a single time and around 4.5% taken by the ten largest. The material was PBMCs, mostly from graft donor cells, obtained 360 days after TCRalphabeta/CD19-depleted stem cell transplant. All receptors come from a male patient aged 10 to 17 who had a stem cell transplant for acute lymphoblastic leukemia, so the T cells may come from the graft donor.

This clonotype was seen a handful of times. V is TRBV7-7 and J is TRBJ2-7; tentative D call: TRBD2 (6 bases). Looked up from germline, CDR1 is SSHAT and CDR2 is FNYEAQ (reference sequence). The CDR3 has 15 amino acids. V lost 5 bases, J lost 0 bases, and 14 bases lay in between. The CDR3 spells CASSPGTLNSYEQYF. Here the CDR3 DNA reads TGTGCCAGCAGCCCCGGGACTCTCAACTCCTACGAGCAGTACTTC.

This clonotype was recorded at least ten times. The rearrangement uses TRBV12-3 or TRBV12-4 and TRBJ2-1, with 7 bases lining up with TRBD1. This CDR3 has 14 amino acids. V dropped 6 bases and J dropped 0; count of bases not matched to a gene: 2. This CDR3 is CASRGQLSYNEQFF. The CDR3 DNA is TGTGCCAGCAGGGGACAGCTCTCCTACAATGAGCAGTTCTTC.